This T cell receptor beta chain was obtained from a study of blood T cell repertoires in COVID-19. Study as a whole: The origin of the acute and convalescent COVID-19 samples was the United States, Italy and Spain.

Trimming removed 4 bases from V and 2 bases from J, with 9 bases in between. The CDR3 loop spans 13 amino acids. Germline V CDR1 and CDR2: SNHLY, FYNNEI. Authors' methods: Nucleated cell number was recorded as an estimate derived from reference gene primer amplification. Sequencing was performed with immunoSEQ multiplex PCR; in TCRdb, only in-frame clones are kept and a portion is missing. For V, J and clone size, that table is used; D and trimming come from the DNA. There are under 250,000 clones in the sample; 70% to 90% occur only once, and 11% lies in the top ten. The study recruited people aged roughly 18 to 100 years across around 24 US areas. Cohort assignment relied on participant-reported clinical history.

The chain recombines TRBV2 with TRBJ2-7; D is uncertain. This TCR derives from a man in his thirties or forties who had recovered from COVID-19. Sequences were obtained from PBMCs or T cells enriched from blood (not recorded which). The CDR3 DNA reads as TGTGCCAGCAGTGGTTCCCCCACCTACGAGCAGTACTTC. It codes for CASSGSPTYEQYF.